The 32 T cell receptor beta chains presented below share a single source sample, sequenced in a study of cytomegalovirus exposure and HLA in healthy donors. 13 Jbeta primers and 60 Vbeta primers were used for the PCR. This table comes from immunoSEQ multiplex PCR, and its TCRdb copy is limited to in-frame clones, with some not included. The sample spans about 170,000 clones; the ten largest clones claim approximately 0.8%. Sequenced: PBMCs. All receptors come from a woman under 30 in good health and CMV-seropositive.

CDR3 residues: CAWSAGGGNEKLFF. Written as DNA, the CDR3 is TGTGCCTGGAGTGCCGGGGGGGGAAATGAAAAACTGTTTTTT. The chain uses TRBV30 and TRBJ1-4; D may be TRBD1 (5 bases). The CDR3 is made up of 14 amino acids. Germline CDR1 GTSNPN, CDR2 SVGIG (reference sequence). Trimming pared 1 base from V and 5 bases from J, leaving 11 bases between. Variable domain in full (rest from reference TRBV30 and TRBJ1-4): SQTIHQWPATLVQPVGSPLSLECTVEGTSNPNLYWYRQAAGRGLQLLFYSVGIGQISSEVPQNLSASRPQDRQFILSSKKLLLSDSGFYLCAWSAGGGNEKLFFGSGTQLSVL.

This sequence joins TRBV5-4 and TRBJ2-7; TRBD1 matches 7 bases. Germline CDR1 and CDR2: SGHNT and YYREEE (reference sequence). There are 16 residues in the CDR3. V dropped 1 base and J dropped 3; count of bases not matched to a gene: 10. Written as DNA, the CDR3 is TGTGCCAGCAGCTTGTCGGGCAGGGGGTGTAACTACGAGCAGTACTTC. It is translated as CASSLSGRGCNYEQYF. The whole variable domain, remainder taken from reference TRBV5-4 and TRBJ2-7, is ETGVTQSPTHLIKTRGQQVTLRCSSQSGHNTVSWYQQALGQGPQFIFQYYREEENGRGNFPPRFSGLQFPNYSSELNVNALELDDSALYLCASSLSGRGCNYEQYFGPGTRLTVT.

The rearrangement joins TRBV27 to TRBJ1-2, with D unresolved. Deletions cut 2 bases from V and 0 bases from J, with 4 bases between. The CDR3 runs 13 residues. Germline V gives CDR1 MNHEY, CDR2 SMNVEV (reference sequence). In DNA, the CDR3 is TGTGCCAGCAGTTTAAGCACTAACTATGGCTACACCTTC. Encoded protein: CASSLSTNYGYTF.

Here the CDR3 DNA reads TGTGCCAGCTTCACACCGAACACCGGGGAGCTGTTTTTT. Translation gives CASFTPNTGELFF. V usage is TRBV19 and J usage is TRBJ2-2, with D unclear. CDR3 length: 13 residues. Germline V gene data show CDR1 as LNHDA and CDR2 as SQIVND (reference sequence). Trimming left V 9 bases short and J 0 bases short, with 8 bases between.

As DNA, the CDR3 is TGTGCCAGCAGCTTAGACCCCGCCTCAGGTGAGCAGTTCTTC. Translated: CASSLDPASGEQFF. The chain couples TRBV11-2 to TRBJ2-1; D unclear. Trimming pared 0 bases from V and 9 bases from J, leaving 12 bases between. Germline CDR1 and CDR2: SGHAT and FQNNGV. CDR3 length: 14 residues.

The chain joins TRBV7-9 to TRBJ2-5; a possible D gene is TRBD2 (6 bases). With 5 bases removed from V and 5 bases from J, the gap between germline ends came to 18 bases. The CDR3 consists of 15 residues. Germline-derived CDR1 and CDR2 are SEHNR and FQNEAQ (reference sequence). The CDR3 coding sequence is TGTGCCAGCAGCGGAGGGAAATCGAAAAGGGAGACCCAGTACTTC. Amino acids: CASSGGKSKRETQYF.

This CDR3 reads CASATGDNNQPQHF. The CDR3 DNA sequence: TGTGCCAGTGCCACAGGGGACAACAATCAGCCCCAGCATTTT. This sequence joins TRBV19 and TRBJ1-5, with TRBD1 matching over 7 bases. V shed 8 bases, J shed 3 bases, and the junction held 7 bases outside the gene matches. The CDR3 runs to 14 residues. Germline assignment: CDR1 LNHDA and CDR2 SQIVND (reference sequence).

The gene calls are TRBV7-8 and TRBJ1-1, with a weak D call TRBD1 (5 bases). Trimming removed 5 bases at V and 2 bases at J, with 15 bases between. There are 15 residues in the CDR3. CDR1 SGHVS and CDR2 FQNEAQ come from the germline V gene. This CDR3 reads CASSVYRPTNTEAFF. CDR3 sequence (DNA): TGTGCCAGCAGCGTGTACAGGCCGACCAACACTGAAGCTTTCTTT.

The CDR3 region has the DNA TGCGCCAGCAGCCAATTTTTGGGACAAGTGAGCTCCTACGAGCAGTACTTC. It codes for CASSQFLGQVSSYEQYF. This sequence joins TRBV4-1 and TRBJ2-7, with a weak D call TRBD1 (6 bases). This CDR3 region has 17 residues. The V gene's germline CDR1 is MGHRA and CDR2 YSYEKL. Trimming stripped 2 bases from V and 0 bases from J, with 17 bases between.

DNA of the CDR3: TGTGCTAGTGACGAGGGACTTCGGAGCGGGGAGCTGTTTTTT. It yields the protein CASDEGLRSGELFF. The J gene is TRBJ2-2, the V gene TRBV12-5; D may be TRBD2 (6 bases). The CDR3 is 14 amino acids. The V gene's germline CDR1 is LGHNT and CDR2 FRNRAP. V shed 7 bases and J shed 7 bases, with 16 bases lying between them.

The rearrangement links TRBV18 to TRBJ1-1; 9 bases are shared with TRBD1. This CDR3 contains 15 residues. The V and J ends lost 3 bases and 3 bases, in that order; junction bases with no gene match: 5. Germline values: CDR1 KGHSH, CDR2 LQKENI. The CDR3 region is CASSPGQGIDTEAFF. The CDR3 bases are TGTGCCAGCTCACCCGGACAGGGGATCGACACTGAAGCTTTCTTT.

CDR3 in amino acids: CASSLAPSGGNTGELFF. CDR3 nucleotides: TGCGCCAGCAGCTTGGCCCCTAGCGGGGGTAACACCGGGGAGCTGTTTTTT. The rearrangement uses TRBV5-1 and TRBJ2-2; 10 bases fit TRBD2. This CDR3 is 17 amino acids long. From germline, CDR1 is SGHRS and CDR2 YFSETQ. The trim removed 0 bases at V and 2 bases at J, leaving 4 bases unmatched.

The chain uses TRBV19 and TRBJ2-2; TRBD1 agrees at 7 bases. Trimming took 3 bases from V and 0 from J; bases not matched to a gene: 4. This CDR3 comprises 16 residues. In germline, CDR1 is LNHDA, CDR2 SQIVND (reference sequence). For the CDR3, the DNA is TGTGCCAGTAGTATTAGGACAGGCCCGAACACCGGGGAGCTGTTTTTT. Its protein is CASSIRTGPNTGELFF.

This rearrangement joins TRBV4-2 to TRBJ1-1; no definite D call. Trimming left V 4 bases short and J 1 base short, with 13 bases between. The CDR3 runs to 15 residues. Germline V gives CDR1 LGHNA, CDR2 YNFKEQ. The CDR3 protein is CASSPASGANTEAFF. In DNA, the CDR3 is TGTGCCAGCAGCCCAGCCTCAGGTGCGAACACTGAAGCTTTCTTT.

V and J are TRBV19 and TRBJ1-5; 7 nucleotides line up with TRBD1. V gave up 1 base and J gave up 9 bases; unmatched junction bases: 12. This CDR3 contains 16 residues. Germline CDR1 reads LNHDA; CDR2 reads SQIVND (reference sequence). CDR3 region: CASSIADRTIRGPQHF. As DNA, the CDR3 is TGTGCCAGTAGTATAGCGGACAGGACCATACGGGGGCCCCAGCATTTT.

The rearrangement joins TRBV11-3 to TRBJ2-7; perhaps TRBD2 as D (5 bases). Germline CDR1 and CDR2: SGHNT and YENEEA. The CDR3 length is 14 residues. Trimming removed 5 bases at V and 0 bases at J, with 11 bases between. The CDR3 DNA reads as TGTGCCAGCAGCCCTCTCCGGGGCTCCTACGAGCAGTACTTC. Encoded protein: CASSPLRGSYEQYF.

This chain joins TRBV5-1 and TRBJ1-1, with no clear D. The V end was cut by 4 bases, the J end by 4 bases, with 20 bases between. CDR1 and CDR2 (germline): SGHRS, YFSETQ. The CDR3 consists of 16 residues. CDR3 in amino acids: CASSPLLNMGSTEAFF. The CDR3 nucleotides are TGCGCCAGCAGCCCTCTACTGAATATGGGGAGCACTGAAGCTTTCTTT.

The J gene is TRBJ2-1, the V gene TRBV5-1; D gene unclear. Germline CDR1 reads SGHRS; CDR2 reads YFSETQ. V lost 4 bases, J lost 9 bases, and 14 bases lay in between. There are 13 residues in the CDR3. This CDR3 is CASSVGSSREQFF. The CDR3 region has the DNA TGCGCCAGCAGCGTCGGGTCCAGCCGTGAGCAGTTCTTC.

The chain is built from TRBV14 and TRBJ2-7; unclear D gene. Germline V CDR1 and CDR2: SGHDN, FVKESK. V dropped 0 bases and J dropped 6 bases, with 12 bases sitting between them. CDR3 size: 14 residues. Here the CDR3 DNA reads TGTGCCAGCAGCCAAGAACTCCGCGCTGGCGAGCAGTACTTC. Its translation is CASSQELRAGEQYF. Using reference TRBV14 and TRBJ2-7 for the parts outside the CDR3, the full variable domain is EAGVTQFPSHSVIEKGQTVTLRCDPISGHDNLYWYRRVMGKEIKFLLHFVKESKQDESGMPNNRFLAERTGGTYSTLKVQPAELEDSGVYFCASSQELRAGEQYFGPGTRLTVT.

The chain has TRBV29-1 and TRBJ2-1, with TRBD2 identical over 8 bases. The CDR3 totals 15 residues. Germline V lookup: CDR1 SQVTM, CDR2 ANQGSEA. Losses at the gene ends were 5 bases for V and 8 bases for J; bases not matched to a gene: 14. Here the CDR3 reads CSVNGAGREVDEQFF. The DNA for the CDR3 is TGCAGCGTTAACGGGGCGGGGCGGGAGGTCGATGAGCAGTTCTTC.

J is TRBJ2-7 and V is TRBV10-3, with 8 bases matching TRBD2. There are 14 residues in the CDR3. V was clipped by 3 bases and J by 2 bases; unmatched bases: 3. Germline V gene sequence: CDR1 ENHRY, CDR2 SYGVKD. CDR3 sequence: CAISEIAGTYEQYF. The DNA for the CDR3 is TGTGCCATCAGTGAAATAGCGGGGACCTACGAGCAGTACTTC.

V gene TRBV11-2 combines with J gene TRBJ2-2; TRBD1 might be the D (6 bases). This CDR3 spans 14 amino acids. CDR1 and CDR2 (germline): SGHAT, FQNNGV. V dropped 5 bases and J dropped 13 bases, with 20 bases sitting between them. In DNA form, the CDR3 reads TGTGCCAGCAGCGCCTGGGACACCGTGGGTCGGCTGTTTTTT. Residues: CASSAWDTVGRLFF.

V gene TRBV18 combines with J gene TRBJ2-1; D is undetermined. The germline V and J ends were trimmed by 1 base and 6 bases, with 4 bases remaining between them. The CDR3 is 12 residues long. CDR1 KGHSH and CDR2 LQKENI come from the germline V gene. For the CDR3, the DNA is TGTGCCAGCTCACCACGGAGCAATGAGCAGTTCTTC. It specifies CASSPRSNEQFF.

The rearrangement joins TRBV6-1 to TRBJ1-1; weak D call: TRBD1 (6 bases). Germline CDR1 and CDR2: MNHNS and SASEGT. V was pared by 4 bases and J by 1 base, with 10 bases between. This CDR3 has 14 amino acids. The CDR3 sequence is CASSGTGPNTEAFF. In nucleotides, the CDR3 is TGTGCCAGCAGTGGAACAGGGCCGAACACTGAAGCTTTCTTT.

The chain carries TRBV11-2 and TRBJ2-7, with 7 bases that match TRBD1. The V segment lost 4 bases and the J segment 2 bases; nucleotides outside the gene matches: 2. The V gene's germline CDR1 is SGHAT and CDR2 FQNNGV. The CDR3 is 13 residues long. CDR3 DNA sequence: TGTGCCAGCAGCTACACAGGGGCCTACGAGCAGTACTTC. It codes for CASSYTGAYEQYF.

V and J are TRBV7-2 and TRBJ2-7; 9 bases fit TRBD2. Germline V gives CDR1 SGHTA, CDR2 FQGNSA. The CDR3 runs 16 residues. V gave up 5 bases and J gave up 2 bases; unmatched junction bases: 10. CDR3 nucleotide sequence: TGTGCCAGCAGCCGTCCTCCTAGCGGGGCGACCTACGAGCAGTACTTC. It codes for CASSRPPSGATYEQYF.

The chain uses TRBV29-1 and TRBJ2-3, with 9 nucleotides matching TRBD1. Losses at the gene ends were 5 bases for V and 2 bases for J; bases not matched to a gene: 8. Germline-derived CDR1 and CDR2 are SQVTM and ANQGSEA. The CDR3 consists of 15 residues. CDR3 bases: TGCAGCGTTCTCCGGGGACAGGGTGTCACAGATACGCAGTATTTT. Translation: CSVLRGQGVTDTQYF.

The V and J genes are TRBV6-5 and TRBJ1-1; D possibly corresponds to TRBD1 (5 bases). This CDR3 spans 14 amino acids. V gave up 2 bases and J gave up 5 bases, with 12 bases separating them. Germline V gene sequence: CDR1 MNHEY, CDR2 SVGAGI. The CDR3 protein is CASSYQGRKTEAFF. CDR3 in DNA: TGTGCCAGCAGTTACCAGGGTAGAAAGACTGAAGCTTTCTTT.

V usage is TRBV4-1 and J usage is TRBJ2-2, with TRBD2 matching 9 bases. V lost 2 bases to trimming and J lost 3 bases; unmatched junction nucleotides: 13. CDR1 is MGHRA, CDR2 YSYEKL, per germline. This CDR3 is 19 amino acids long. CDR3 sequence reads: CASSQRRASGEPYTGELFF. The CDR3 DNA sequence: TGCGCCAGCAGCCAACGACGGGCTAGCGGGGAACCTTACACCGGGGAGCTGTTTTTT.

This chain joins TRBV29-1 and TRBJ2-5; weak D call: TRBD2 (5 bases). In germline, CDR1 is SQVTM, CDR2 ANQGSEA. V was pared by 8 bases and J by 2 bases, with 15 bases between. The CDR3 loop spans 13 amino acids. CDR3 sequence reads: CSSGEQRQETQYF. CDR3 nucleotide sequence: TGCAGCTCCGGGGAACAGAGACAAGAGACCCAGTACTTC.

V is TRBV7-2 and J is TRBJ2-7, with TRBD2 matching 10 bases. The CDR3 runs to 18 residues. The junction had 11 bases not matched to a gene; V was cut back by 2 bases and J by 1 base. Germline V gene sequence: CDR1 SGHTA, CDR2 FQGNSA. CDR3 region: CASSLRVGLADLSYEQYF. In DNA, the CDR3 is TGTGCCAGCAGCTTACGGGTTGGACTAGCGGACCTGTCCTACGAGCAGTACTTC.

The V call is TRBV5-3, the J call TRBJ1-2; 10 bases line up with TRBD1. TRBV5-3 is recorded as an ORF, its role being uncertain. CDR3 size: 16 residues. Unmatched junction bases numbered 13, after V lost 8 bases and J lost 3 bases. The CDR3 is CASTLPGTGAYYGYTF. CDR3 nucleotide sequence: TGTGCCAGCACCCTACCCGGGACAGGGGCATACTATGGCTACACCTTC.